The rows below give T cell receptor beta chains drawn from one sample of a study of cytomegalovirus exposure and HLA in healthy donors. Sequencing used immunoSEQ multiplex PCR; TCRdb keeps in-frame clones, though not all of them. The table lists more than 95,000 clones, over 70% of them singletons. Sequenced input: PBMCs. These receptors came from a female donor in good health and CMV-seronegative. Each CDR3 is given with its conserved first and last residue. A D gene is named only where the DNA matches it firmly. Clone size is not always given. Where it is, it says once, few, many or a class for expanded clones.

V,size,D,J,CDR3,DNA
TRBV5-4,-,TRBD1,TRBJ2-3,CASSLDRGVTDTQYF,TGTGCCAGCAGCTTGGACAGGGGTGTTACAGATACGCAGTATTTT
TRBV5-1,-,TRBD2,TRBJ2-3,CASSLVLAGSTDTQYF,TGCGCCAGCAGCTTGGTGCTAGCGGGAAGCACAGATACGCAGTATTTT
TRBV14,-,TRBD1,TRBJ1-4,CASSHGTGFNEKLFF,TGTGCCAGCAGCCACGGGACAGGGTTTAATGAAAAACTGTTTTTT
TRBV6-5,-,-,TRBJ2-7,CASSAGTQVYEQYF,TGTGCCAGCAGTGCCGGGACTCAAGTCTACGAGCAGTACTTC
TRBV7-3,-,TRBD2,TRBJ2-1,CASSSTSGSYNEQFF,TGTGCCAGCAGCTCAACTAGCGGCTCCTACAATGAGCAGTTCTTC
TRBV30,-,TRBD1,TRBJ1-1,CAWRLQGGTEAFF,TGTGCCTGGAGACTCCAGGGGGGAACTGAAGCTTTCTTT
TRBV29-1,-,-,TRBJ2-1,CSDHRGAGALTGNEQFF,TGCAGCGATCACAGGGGAGCGGGAGCCCTTACGGGCAATGAGCAGTTCTTC
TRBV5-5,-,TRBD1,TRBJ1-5,CASSSTGANQPQHF,TGTGCCAGCAGCTCAACAGGGGCCAATCAGCCCCAGCATTTT
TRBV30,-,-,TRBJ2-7,CAWTWGGLSYEQYF,TGTGCCTGGACCTGGGGGGGGCTAAGCTACGAGCAGTACTTC
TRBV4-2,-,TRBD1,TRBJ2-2,CASSQDLGQVNTGELFF,TGTGCCAGCAGCCAAGATCTGGGACAGGTGAACACCGGGGAGCTGTTTTTT
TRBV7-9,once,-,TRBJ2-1,CASSPRGGVGEQFF,TGTGCCAGCAGCCCTAGGGGGGGGGTTGGGGAGCAGTTCTTC
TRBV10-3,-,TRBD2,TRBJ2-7,CAISFGTSGTYEQYF,TGTGCCATCAGTTTCGGGACTAGCGGAACCTACGAGCAGTACTTC
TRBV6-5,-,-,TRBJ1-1,CASSPNVRTEAFF,TGTGCCAGCAGCCCCAATGTACGGACTGAAGCTTTCTTT
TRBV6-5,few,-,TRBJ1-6,CASSSAGPLHF,TGTGCCAGCAGTTCCGCAGGACCCCTCCACTTT
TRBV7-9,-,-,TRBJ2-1,CSSSLPSVAESSYNEQFF,TGTTCCAGCAGCTTACCCTCCGTGGCGGAGAGCTCCTACAATGAGCAGTTCTTC
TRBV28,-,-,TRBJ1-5,CASSLSVFSSNQPQHF,TGTGCCAGCAGTCTGTCGGTTTTTTCGAGCAATCAGCCCCAGCATTTT
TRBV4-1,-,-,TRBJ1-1,CASSHPGSAEAFF,TGCGCCAGCAGCCACCCGGGTAGCGCTGAAGCTTTCTTT
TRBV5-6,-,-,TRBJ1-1,CASSPIRQATEAFF,TGTGCCAGCAGCCCCATCCGGCAGGCCACTGAAGCTTTCTTT
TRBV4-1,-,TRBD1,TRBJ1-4,CASSQFAGTATNEKLFF,TGCGCCAGCAGCCAATTCGCCGGGACAGCAACTAATGAAAAACTGTTTTTT
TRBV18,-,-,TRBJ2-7,CASRRASLGEQYF,TGTGCCAGCCGGCGGGCTAGTTTGGGTGAGCAGTACTTC
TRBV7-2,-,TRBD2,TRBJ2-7,CASSLTRLAFDEQYF,TGTGCCAGCAGCTTAACCCGACTAGCGTTCGACGAGCAGTACTTC
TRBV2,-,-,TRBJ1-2,CASSETRQSYGYTF,TGTGCCAGCAGTGAAACCCGACAGAGCTATGGCTACACCTTC
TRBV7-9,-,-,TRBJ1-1,CASSNSDITEAFF,TGTGCCAGCAGCAACTCCGACATTACTGAAGCTTTCTTT
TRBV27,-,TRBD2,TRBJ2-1,CASSLSPRTSGSVQAEQFF,TGTGCCAGCAGTTTATCCCCAAGGACTAGCGGGAGTGTCCAAGCTGAGCAGTTCTTC
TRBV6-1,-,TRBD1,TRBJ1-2,CASSEAAGQVPRGYTF,TGTGCCAGCAGTGAAGCCGCGGGACAGGTCCCTCGGGGCTACACCTTC
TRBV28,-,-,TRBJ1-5,CASRPGERGNQPQHF,TGTGCCAGCAGGCCCGGGGAGAGGGGCAATCAGCCCCAGCATTTT
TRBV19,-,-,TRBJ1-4,CASSGPGWNEKLFF,TGTGCCAGTAGTGGGCCAGGATGGAATGAAAAACTGTTTTTT
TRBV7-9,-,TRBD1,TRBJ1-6,CASSSFDRESSPLHF,TGTGCCAGCAGCTCCTTCGACAGGGAGAGTTCACCCCTCCACTTT
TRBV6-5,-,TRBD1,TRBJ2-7,CASSYSGTGGYEQYF,TGTGCCAGCAGTTACTCTGGGACAGGGGGCTACGAGCAGTACTTC
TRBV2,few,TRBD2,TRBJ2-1,CASSEGKLAGGGQNEQFF,TGTGCCAGCAGTGAGGGAAAGCTAGCGGGGGGTGGTCAGAATGAGCAGTTCTTC
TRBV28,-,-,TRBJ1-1,CASSSRFPGTEAFF,TGTGCCAGCAGTTCTCGGTTCCCGGGCACTGAAGCTTTCTTT
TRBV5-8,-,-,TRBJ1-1,CASSLPRSGTEAFF,TGTGCCAGCAGCTTGCCTAGGAGTGGCACTGAAGCTTTCTTT